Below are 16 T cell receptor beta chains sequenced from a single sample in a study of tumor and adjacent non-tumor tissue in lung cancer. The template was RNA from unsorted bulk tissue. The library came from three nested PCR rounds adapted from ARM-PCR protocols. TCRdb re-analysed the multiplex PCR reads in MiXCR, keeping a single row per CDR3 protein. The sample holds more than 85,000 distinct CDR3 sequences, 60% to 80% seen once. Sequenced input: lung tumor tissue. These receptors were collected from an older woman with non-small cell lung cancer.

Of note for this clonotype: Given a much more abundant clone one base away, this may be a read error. CDR3 sequence: CASRGCWGYEQYF. CDR3 sequence (DNA): TGTGCCAGCAGAGGGTGTTGGGGCTACGAGCAGTACTTC. The V call is TRBV6-5, the J call TRBJ2-7; no reliable D call. V was shortened by 6 bases and J by 3 bases, with 12 bases between the two germline ends. The CDR3 spans 13 residues. Germline V CDR1 and CDR2: MNHEY, SVGAGI.

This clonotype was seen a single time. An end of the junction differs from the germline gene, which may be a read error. Here the CDR3 DNA reads TGCAGCGTTAATGAGGGAGTGGGAGAGACTCAGTACTTC. Translation: CSVNEGVGETQYF. J is TRBJ2-5 and V is TRBV29-1; D possibly corresponds to TRBD2 (5 bases). In germline, CDR1 is SQVTM, CDR2 ANQGSEA. The length of the CDR3 is 13 residues.

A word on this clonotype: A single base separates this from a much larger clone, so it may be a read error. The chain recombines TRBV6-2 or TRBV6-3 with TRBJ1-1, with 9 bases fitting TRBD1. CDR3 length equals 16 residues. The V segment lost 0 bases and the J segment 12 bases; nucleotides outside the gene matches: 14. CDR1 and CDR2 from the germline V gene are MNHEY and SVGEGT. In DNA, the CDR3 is TGTGCCAGCAGTTACTCGACCGGGACAGGGTCCCTTAAAACTTTCTTT. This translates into CASSYSTGTGSLKTFF.

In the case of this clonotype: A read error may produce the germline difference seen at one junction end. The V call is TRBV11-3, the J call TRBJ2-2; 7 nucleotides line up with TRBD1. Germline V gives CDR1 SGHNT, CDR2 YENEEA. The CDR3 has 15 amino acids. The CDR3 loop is CASSPRDSYTGELFF. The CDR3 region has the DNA TGTGCCAGCAGCCCACGGGACAGCTACACGGGGGAGCTGTTTTTT. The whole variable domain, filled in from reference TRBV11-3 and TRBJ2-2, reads EAGVVQSPRYKIIEKKQPVAFWCNPISGHNTLYWYLQNLGQGPELLIRYENEEAVDDSQLPKDRFSAERLKGVDSTLKIQPAELGDSAVYLCASSPRDSYTGELFFGEGSRLTVL.

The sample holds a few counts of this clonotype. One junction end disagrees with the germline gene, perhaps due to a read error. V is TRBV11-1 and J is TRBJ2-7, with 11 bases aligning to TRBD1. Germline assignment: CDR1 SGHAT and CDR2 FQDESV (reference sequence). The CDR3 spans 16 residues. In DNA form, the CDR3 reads TGTGCCAGCAGCTTGACGGGACAGGGGGGACCCTATGAGCAGTACTTC. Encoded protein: CASSLTGQGGPYEQYF.

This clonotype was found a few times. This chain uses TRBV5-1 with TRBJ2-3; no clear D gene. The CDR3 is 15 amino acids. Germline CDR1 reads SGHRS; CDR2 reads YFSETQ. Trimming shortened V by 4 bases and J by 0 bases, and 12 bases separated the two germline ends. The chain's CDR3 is CASSLGRPSTDTQYF. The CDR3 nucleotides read TGCGCCAGCAGCCTAGGACGGCCTAGCACAGATACGCAGTATTTT.

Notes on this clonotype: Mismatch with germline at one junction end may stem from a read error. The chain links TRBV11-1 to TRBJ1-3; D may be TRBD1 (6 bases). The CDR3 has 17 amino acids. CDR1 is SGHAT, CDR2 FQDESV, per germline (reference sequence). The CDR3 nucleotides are TGTGCCAGCAGCAAAAGTGTGGGGGCCCACACTGGAAACACCACATATTTT. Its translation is CASSKSVGAHTGNTTYF.

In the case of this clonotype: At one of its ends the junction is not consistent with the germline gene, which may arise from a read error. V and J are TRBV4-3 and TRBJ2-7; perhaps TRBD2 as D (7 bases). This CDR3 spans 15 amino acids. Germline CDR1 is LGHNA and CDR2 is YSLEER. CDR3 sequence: CAGSQVRGGSYEHYF. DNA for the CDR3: TGCGCCGGCAGCCAGGTGAGGGGGGGCTCCTACGAACATTACTTC.

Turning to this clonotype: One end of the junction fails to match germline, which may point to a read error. DNA of the CDR3: TGCAGTGCATTTGCTGCGGGCCAGATCCGTCGGGAGACCCAGTATTTC. As protein: CSAFAAGQIRRETQYF. The V call is TRBV20-1, the J call TRBJ2-5; D is perhaps TRBD2 (6 bases). The CDR3 covers 16 residues. Germline V gene data show CDR1 as DFQATT and CDR2 as SNEGSKA (reference sequence).

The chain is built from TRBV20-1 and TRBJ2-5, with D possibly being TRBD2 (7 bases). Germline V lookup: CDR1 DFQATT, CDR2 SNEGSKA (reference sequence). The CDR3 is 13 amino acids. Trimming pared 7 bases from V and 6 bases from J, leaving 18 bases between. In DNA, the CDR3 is TGCAGTGGGGAGGGGGGTCGTGGAAAGACCCAGTACTTC. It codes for CSGEGGRGKTQYF.

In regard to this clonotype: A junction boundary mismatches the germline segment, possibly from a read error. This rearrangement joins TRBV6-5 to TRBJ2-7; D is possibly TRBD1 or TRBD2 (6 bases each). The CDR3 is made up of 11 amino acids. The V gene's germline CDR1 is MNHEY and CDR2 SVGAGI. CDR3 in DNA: TGTGCCAGCATGGGGGGCGGCCCTGTTAACTTC. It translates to CASMGGGPVNF.

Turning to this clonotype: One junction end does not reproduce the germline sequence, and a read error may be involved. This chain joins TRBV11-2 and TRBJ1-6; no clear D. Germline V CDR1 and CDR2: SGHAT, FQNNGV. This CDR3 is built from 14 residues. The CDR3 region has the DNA TGTACCAGCAGCTTAGTATCAAGTAATTCGCCCCTCCACTTT. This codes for CTSSLVSSNSPLHF.

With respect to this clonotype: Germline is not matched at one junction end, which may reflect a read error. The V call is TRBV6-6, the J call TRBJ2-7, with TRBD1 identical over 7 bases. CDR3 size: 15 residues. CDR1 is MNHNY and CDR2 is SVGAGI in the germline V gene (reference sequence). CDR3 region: CTSSFNTGTAYEQYF. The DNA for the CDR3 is TGTACCAGTAGTTTCAACACCGGGACAGCGTACGAGCAGTACTTC.

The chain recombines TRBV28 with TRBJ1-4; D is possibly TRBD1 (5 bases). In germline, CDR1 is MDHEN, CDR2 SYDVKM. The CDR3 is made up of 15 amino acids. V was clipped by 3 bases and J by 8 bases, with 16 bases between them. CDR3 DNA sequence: TGTGCCAGCAGTTTCCTGACAGAGGGCATGGAAAAACTGTTTTTT. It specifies CASSFLTEGMEKLFF.

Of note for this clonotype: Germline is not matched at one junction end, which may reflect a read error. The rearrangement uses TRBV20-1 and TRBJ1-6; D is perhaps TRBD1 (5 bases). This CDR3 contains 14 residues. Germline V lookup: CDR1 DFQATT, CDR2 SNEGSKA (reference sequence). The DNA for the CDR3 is TGCAGTGTGGAAGGGGACTCCTATAATTCACCCCTCCGCTTT. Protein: CSVEGDSYNSPLRF.

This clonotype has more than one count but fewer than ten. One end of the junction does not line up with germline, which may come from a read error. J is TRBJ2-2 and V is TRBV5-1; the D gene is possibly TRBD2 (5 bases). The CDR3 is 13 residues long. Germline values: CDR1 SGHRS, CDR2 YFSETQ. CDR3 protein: CASSLMESGKLFF. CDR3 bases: TGCGCCAGCAGCTTGATGGAATCCGGGAAGCTGTTTTTT. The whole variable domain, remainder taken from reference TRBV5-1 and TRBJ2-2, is KAGVTQTPRYLIKTRGQQVTLSCSPISGHRSVSWYQQTPGQGLQFLFEYFSETQRNKGNFPGRFSGRQFSNSRSEMNVSTLELGDSALYLCASSLMESGKLFFGEGSRLTVL.